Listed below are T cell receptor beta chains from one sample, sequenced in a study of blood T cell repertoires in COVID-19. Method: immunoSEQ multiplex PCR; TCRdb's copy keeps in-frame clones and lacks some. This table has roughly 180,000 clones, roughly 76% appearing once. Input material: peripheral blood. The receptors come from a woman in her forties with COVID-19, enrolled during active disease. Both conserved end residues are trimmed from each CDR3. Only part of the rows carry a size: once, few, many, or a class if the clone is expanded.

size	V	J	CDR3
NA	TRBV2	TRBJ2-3	ASSPPRTDPTTDTQY
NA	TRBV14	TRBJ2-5	ASSQVRQGRETQY
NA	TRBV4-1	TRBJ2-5	ASSQEQSLAGGLKWVETQY
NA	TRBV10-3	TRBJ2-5	AISALTSNPRGNQETQY
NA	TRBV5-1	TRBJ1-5	ASSPTGGNQPQH
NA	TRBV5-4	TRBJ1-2	ASSLDTSTSYGYT
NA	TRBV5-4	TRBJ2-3	ASRDRGGGTDTQY
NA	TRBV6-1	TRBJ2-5	ASSDGGGETQY
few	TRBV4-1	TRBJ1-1	ASRSTGGDGAF
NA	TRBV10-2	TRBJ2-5	ASSLAGRQETQY
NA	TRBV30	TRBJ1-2	AWSVPTDYYGYT
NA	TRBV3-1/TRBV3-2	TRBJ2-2	ASSQANRDRELF
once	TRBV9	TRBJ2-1	ASSVEPSGRVNEQF
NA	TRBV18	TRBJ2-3	ASSPIQELTDTQY
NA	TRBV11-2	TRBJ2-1	ASSSEAGGLINEQF
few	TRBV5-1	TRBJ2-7	ASSFDRIQY
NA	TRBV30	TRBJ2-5	ALQRDTQETQY
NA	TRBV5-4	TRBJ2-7	ASSPGLAGVEQY
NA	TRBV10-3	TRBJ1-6	AISSGTGNNSPLH
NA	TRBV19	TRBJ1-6	ASSPGQAGYTPLH
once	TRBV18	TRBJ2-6	ASSPAPGQGSGANVLT
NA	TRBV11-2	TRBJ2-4	ASSPEGTGVAKNIQY
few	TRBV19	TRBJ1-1	ASSIDPDRSEAF
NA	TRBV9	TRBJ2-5	ASSSDRGRVETQY
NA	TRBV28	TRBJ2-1	ASSLYNEQF
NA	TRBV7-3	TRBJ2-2	ASGTRRDTGELF
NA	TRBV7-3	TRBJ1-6	ASSLGTVSSPLH
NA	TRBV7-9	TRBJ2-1	ASSLPRAGIGNEQF
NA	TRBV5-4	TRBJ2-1	ASSLDLSPRNEQF
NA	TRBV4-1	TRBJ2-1	ASSQQPTGGHIDEQF
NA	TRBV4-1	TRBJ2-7	ASSQASSRTGEQY
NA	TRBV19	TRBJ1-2	ASSLSGPNYGYT
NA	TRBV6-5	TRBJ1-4	ASSYGPGKLF
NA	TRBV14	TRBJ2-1	ASSQRGGVAGVGEQF
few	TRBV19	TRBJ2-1	ASQGLAGVVHEQF
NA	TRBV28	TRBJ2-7	ASSFQLAGGTYEQY
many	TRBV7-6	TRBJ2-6	ASRPGTGPSGANVLT
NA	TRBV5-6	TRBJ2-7	ASSRRLAGYEQY
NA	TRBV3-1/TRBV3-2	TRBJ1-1	ASSQDWTGGAEAF
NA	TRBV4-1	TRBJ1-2	ASSQGGTGSGYT
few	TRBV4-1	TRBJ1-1	ASSQPQGGRTEAF
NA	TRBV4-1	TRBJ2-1	ASSQGFRTAPYNEQF
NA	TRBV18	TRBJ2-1	ASSLNNEQF
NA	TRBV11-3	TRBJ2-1	ASSRTSGGPYNEQF
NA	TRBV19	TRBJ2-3	ASSAGGASTDTQY
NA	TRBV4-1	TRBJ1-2	ASSHASGIYGYT
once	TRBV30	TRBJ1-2	AWSTGSYGYT
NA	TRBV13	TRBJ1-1	ASSGGLGNTEAF
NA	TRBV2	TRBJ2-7	ASTGLAGGPSHEQY
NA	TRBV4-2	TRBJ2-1	ASSQDTGGKFSNSAIEQF
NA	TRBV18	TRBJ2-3	ASSPNRRNTDTQY
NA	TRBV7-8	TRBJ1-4	ASSFETGRRKLF
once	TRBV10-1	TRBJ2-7	ASGGSGLYEQY
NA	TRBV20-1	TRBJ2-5	SASKGEQIQETQY
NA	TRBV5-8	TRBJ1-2	ASTHLAARNYGYT
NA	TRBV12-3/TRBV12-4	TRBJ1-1	ASSLARGRSAF
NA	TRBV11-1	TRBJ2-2	ASSLMATGELF
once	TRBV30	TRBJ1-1	AWIRVGGEAF
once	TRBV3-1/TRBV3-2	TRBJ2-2	ASSQELKGLAYTGELF